The present entry profiles one T cell receptor (beta chain) with its context. The sample belongs to a study of blood T cell repertoires in COVID-19. As for the study in general: PBMCs, B-cell-depleted T cells, or T cells provided the cDNA or gDNA that made up the material.

Participant-given clinical history determined each cohort assignment. Before they entered the study, exposed participants had met a COVID-19 case within 2 weeks. Repertoires were generated with immunoSEQ multiplex PCR, while TCRdb's copy carries only in-frame clones and drops some. The top ten hold 0.8% to 0.9% of the sample, which has around 400,000 clones, 91% seen once. The CDR3 is made up of 11 amino acids. Germline CDR1 and CDR2: SQVTM and ANQGSEA. Trimming removed 7 bases from V and 13 bases from J; junction bases left unmatched: 5. This receptor was obtained from a woman in her 40s who had been exposed to COVID-19. The specimen was PBMCs or T cells enriched from blood (not recorded which). The rearrangement uses TRBV29-1 and TRBJ2-1, with 12 bases aligning to TRBD2. CDR3 sequence (DNA): TGCAGCGCTCGACTAGCGGGGGACCAGTTCTTC. Its protein product is CSARLAGDQFF.